This is a list of T cell receptor beta chains from one sample in a study of T-cell memory formation after mild COVID-19. Via MiXCR, TCRdb re-called the 5' RACE reads, giving one row per CDR3 protein. The data contain just over 400,000 distinct CDR3 sequences, less than 25% of them singletons. The sample was PBMCs or a T cell subset sorted from them (not recorded which). The receptors originated from an adult woman who had mild COVID-19 (a few samples of this study predate the infection). Cell type and time point are not known. CDR3s include the opening cysteine and the closing phenylalanine or tryptophan. The order of the fields is clone size, V gene, J gene, D gene, CDR3 DNA, CDR3 protein. D genes are given only for firm matches. Some rows have no size entry. The others give once, few or many, or a class for an expanded clone.

>.|TRBV7-6|TRBJ2-3|.
TGTGCCAGCAGCTTATCCCGGGTTCGGGGCACAGATACGCAGTATTTT
CASSLSRVRGTDTQYF
>once|TRBV10-3|TRBJ1-5|.
TGTGCCACCGGGTCCGCGGGTCAGCCCCAGCATTTT
CATGSAGQPQHF
>few|TRBV7-3|TRBJ2-2|TRBD1
TGTGCCAGCAGCTTAAGGACAGGGGCGGCCGGGGAGCTGTTTTTT
CASSLRTGAAGELFF
>few|TRBV6-6|TRBJ2-7|TRBD1
TGTGCCAGCAGAGACAAGGGGACAGGGATCTACGAGCAGTACTTC
CASRDKGTGIYEQYF
>few|TRBV29-1|TRBJ2-3|TRBD2
TGCAGCGTTGAAGATCGGGTAGCGGGCTCCACAGATACGCAGTATTTT
CSVEDRVAGSTDTQYF
>many|TRBV4-1|TRBJ1-5|.
TGCGCCAGCAGCCAGGATCCCAATCAGCCCCAGCATTTT
CASSQDPNQPQHF
>few|TRBV5-1|TRBJ2-2|TRBD2
TGCGCCAGCAGCTCCGGGGGACCGGGGGGCACCGGGGAGCTGTTTTTT
CASSSGGPGGTGELFF
>.|TRBV24-1|TRBJ2-5|TRBD1
TGTGCCACCAGTGGCCCCGGACAGGAGAAGACCCAGTACTTC
CATSGPGQEKTQYF
>.|TRBV4-1|TRBJ2-7|TRBD2
TGCGCCAGCAGCCAAGAAGGACTAGCGGCCCCCTACGAGCAGTACTTC
CASSQEGLAAPYEQYF
>once|TRBV6-5|TRBJ2-1|TRBD2
TGTGCCAGCAGCTCCGCCCGACTAGCTCCGCCAGATGAGCAGTTCTTC
CASSSARLAPPDEQFF
>once|TRBV6-5|TRBJ2-2|.
TGTGCCAGCAGGCGGGGGCAGGCCACCGGGGAGCTGTTTTTT
CASRRGQATGELFF
>.|TRBV20-1|TRBJ1-2|.
TGCAGTGCTAGTAGGGGGAACTATGGCTACACCTTC
CSASRGNYGYTF
>.|TRBV4-2|TRBJ1-1|.
TGTGCCAGCAGCCAAGGGGAGATAGGAAGAGCCGTGAACACTGAAGCTTTCTTT
CASSQGEIGRAVNTEAFF
>few|TRBV7-2|TRBJ2-3|.
TGTGCCAGCAGCCCCGAAGCGTCCACAGATACGCAGTATTTT
CASSPEASTDTQYF
>few|TRBV6-2/TRBV6-3|TRBJ2-7|TRBD1
TGTGCCAGCAGTTATAGGAGACAGGGGTACGAGCAGTACTTC
CASSYRRQGYEQYF
>few|TRBV5-1|TRBJ1-3|.
TGCGCCAGCAGCTTGGGTTCGGGGACTGGAAACACCATATATTTT
CASSLGSGTGNTIYF
>few|TRBV20-1|TRBJ2-7|.
TGCAGTGCTAGAGGATTAACGGAGTACTACGAGCAGTACTTC
CSARGLTEYYEQYF
>.|TRBV12-3/TRBV12-4|TRBJ1-5|TRBD1
TGTGCCAGCAGTCCCGGACAGGGCCCTTATAGCAATCAGCCCCAGCATTTT
CASSPGQGPYSNQPQHF
>few|TRBV7-9|TRBJ2-2|.
TGTGCCAGCAGCTTAATCGGCCTAACCTCGGGCACCGGGGAGCTGTTTTTT
CASSLIGLTSGTGELFF
>.|TRBV12-3/TRBV12-4|TRBJ1-2|.
TGTGCCAGCACCCCGCAAGGGGGGTATGGCTACACCTTC
CASTPQGGYGYTF
>few|TRBV12-3/TRBV12-4|TRBJ2-7|TRBD2
TGTGCCAGCAGTGGGGTCCTAGCGGGGTTTAGTCACGAGCAGTACTTC
CASSGVLAGFSHEQYF
>few|TRBV9|TRBJ2-5|.
TGTGCCAGCAGCGTAGCGGGATACCAAGAGACCCAGTACTTC
CASSVAGYQETQYF
>.|TRBV12-3/TRBV12-4|TRBJ2-7|.
TGTGCCAGCAGTTCCGACGGGGCCTACGAGCAGTACTTC
CASSSDGAYEQYF
>.|TRBV7-2|TRBJ1-1|TRBD1
TGTGCCAGCAGCCAGAACGCCAGGGGGATCACTGAAGCTTTCTTT
CASSQNARGITEAFF
>.|TRBV5-6|TRBJ2-3|TRBD1
TGTGCCAGCAGCCTGGGGACAGGGTTGGATACGCAGTATTTT
CASSLGTGLDTQYF
>.|TRBV9|TRBJ2-1|TRBD2
TGTGCCAGCAGCGCCTATTCGGGACTAGTCGGAAATGAGCAGTTCTTC
CASSAYSGLVGNEQFF
>.|TRBV2|TRBJ1-3|.
TGTGCCAGAACCCCCACGGACATCAGAAACACCATATATTTT
CARTPTDIRNTIYF
>few|TRBV19|TRBJ2-2|.
TGTGCCAGTAGTATGGGTAGCGTATCCACCGGGGAGCTGTTTTTT
CASSMGSVSTGELFF
>.|TRBV30|TRBJ2-4|TRBD1
TGTGCCTGTTCCGGGACAGGGGGGAACATTCAGTACTTC
CACSGTGGNIQYF
>few|TRBV5-5|TRBJ1-5|TRBD1
TGTGCCAGCAGCTTGGTCGGTACAGGGGGCGCGGGTCAGCCCCAGCATTTT
CASSLVGTGGAGQPQHF
>few|TRBV29-1|TRBJ2-7|.
TGCAGCGTTTTGGGACTCCTGTTACCCCCTATCTACGAGCAGTACTTC
CSVLGLLLPPIYEQYF
>.|TRBV7-9|TRBJ2-1|TRBD2
TGTGCCAGCAGCTCTAGCGGGAGGGCGGACAATGAGCAGTTCTTC
CASSSSGRADNEQFF
>.|TRBV7-9|TRBJ2-5|.
TGTGCCAGCAGCTCCGGGTCGCAAGAGACCCAGTACTTC
CASSSGSQETQYF
>.|TRBV20-1|TRBJ2-1|.
TGCAGTGCTATGGGGTCGAACTACAATGAGCAGTTCTTC
CSAMGSNYNEQFF
>few|TRBV5-1|TRBJ2-7|TRBD2
TGCGCCAGCGGCGGGGGGATGTCCTACGAGCAGTACTTC
CASGGGMSYEQYF
>.|TRBV20-1|TRBJ2-1|.
TGCAGTGCAACAAGCCAGCGGGCTTACAATGAGCAGTTCTTC
CSATSQRAYNEQFF
>.|TRBV5-5|TRBJ2-4|.
TGTGCCAGCAGCTTGGACAGGGAGGCCAAAAACATTCAGTACTTC
CASSLDREAKNIQYF
>.|TRBV7-9|TRBJ2-2|.
TGTGCCAGCAGCTTAGTCGGCTTCACCGGGGAGCTGTTTTTT
CASSLVGFTGELFF
>.|TRBV9|TRBJ2-7|TRBD2
TGTGCCAGCAGCGTAGCTAGCGGGGACGACGAGCAGTACTTC
CASSVASGDDEQYF
>few|TRBV4-3|TRBJ2-7|TRBD1
TGCGCCAGCAGCCCCGGGACAGGGGTTCCCTACGAGCAGTACTTC
CASSPGTGVPYEQYF
>.|TRBV12-3/TRBV12-4|TRBJ1-5|TRBD1
TGTGCCAGCAGTCAGACCGGGACAGGGTACAATCAGCCCCAGCATTTT
CASSQTGTGYNQPQHF
>many|TRBV20-1|TRBJ2-7|TRBD2
TGCAGTGTCTCTAGCGGGGGTTACGAGCAGTACTTC
CSVSSGGYEQYF
>.|TRBV20-1|TRBJ1-1|.
TGCAGTGCTACGGGTGGGAGGGTGAACACTGAAGCTTTCTTT
CSATGGRVNTEAFF
>few|TRBV2|TRBJ2-3|TRBD2
TGTGCCAGCAGTGAAGGGCCTGCGACTAGCGGGAGTGCGGATACGCAGTATTTT
CASSEGPATSGSADTQYF
>many|TRBV5-1|TRBJ1-2|.
TGCGCCAGCAGCTTGGGGACAGCACCCTATGGCTACACCTTC
CASSLGTAPYGYTF
>many|TRBV24-1|TRBJ2-3|TRBD2
TGTGCCACCAGTGATCCAGGACTAGCGGGAGGATCCACAGATACGCAGTATTTT
CATSDPGLAGGSTDTQYF
>few|TRBV5-1|TRBJ1-1|.
TGCGCCAGCAGCTTGGGCACCAACAATGCTGAAGCTTTCTTT
CASSLGTNNAEAFF
>few|TRBV12-3/TRBV12-4|TRBJ1-1|.
TGTGCCAGCAGTTTTGGTGAGCCTGAAGCTTTCTTT
CASSFGEPEAFF
>.|TRBV4-3|TRBJ2-1|.
TGCGCCAGCAGCCAAGATACCCAGGGGTTCAATGAGCAGTTCTTC
CASSQDTQGFNEQFF